This T cell receptor beta chain was retrieved from a study of T cells in Graves' hyperthyroidism and ophthalmopathy. Study context: Peripheral blood sampling occurred at initial diagnosis, before any treatment.

General observations from the study: It was a median approximately 6.9 months before onset that the model predicted ophthalmopathy.

Orbital computed tomography and thyroid ultrasound, together with serum TRAb and thyroxine and clinical symptoms, were used for diagnoses. It was RNA transcripts that yielded the amplified TCR beta CDR3 regions. With the HTBI primer set, the TCR CDR3 went through a first round of RT-PCR. TCRdb passed the multiplex PCR reads through MiXCR, listing each CDR3 protein once. The sample lists a few hundred thousand distinct CDR3 sequences, under 25% seen once, with around 48% in the top ten. This clonotype has more than one count but fewer than ten. Its target is unknown. Germline V CDR1 and CDR2: SGHRS, YFSETQ. There are 14 residues in the CDR3. The trim removed 0 bases at V and 6 bases at J, leaving 6 bases unmatched.

The chain links TRBV5-1 to TRBJ2-7, with 7 bases aligning to TRBD2. This sequence was found in a woman aged 45 to 65 with Graves' hyperthyroidism. The material sequenced was blood. The CDR3 DNA sequence: TGCGCCAGCAGCTTGGGCGCCAGGGAGGGCGAGCAGTACTTC. Translated: CASSLGAREGEQYF. Together with reference TRBV5-1 and TRBJ2-7, the CDR3 gives the full variable domain: KAGVTQTPRYLIKTRGQQVTLSCSPISGHRSVSWYQQTPGQGLQFLFEYFSETQRNKGNFPGRFSGRQFSNSRSEMNVSTLELGDSALYLCASSLGAREGEQYFGPGTRLTVT.